What follows is one TCR beta chain and its context. These data originate in a study of patients and donors after allogeneic stem cell transplantation. The CDR3 consists of 14 residues. Germline CDR1 reads GTSNPN; CDR2 reads SVGIG (reference sequence). Via MiXCR, TCRdb re-called the RT-PCR reads, giving one row per CDR3 protein. The sample has roughly 960,000 distinct CDR3 sequences, under 20% seen once. This sequence originates from a human donor who was either an allogeneic HSCT recipient or a stem cell or donor lymphocyte infusion donor (not recorded which). It is not recorded whose cells these are; they may come from a transplant donor. The chain links TRBV30 to TRBJ2-1, with 9 bases identical to TRBD2. The sample comprised blood, either unsorted or a sorted T cell fraction (not recorded which). CDR3 protein: CAVLSGRLSDEQFF. CDR3 DNA sequence: TGTGCTGTGCTTAGCGGGAGATTGAGCGATGAGCAGTTCTTC.